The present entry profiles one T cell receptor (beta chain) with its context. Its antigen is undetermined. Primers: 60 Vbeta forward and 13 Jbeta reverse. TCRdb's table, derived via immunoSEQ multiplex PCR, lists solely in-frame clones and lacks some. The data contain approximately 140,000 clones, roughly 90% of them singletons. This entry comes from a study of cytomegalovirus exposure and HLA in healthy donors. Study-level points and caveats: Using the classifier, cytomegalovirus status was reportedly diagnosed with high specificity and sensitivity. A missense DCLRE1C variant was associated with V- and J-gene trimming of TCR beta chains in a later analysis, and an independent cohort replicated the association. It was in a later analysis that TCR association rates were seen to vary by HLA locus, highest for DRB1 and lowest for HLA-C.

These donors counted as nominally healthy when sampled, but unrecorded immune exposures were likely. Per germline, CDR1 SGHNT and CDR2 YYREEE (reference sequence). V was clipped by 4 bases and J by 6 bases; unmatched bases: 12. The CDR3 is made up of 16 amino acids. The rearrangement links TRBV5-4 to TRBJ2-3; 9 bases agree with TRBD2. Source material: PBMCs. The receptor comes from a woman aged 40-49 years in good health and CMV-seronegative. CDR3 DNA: TGTGCCAGCAGCCCTAATTTGCGGGGGGGCTCCGATACGCAGTATTTT. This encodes CASSPNLRGGSDTQYF.